This T cell receptor (beta chain) appears in the sequencing data of a study of T cells in Graves' hyperthyroidism and ophthalmopathy. This clonotype was detected many times. Its antigen is not identified. Pregnant or lactating patients were excluded, as were those with uncontrolled infection or other autoimmune disease. 10 ml of fresh peripheral blood supplied the PBMCs. TCR beta CDR3 region amplification was performed from RNA transcripts. TCR CDR3 underwent first-round RT-PCR with the HTBI primer set. TCRdb passed the multiplex PCR reads through MiXCR, listing each CDR3 protein once. There are a few hundred thousand distinct CDR3 sequences in the sample; 13% to 15% occur only once, and roughly a fifth lies in the top ten. This CDR3 comprises 16 residues. CDR1 is MDHEN, CDR2 SYDVKM, per germline. Trimming took off 5 bases at V and 0 bases at J, with 15 bases between the two ends. Study-wide points: Among thyroid clonotypes expanded above 0.001, most also appeared in blood.

The sequencing input was blood. J is TRBJ2-3 and V is TRBV28; possibly TRBD2 for D (6 bases). This receptor was obtained from a woman in her sixties or seventies with Graves' ophthalmopathy. In nucleotides, the CDR3 is TGTGCCAGCAGTCAAAACAGGAGGGGTAGCACAGATACGCAGTATTTT. Translating it yields CASSQNRRGSTDTQYF.